Below, 2 T cell receptor beta chains from the same sample are listed, as sequenced in a study of Graves' ophthalmopathy and Graves' hyperthyroidism. RNA served as the template for amplifying TCR beta CDR3 regions. HTBI primers were employed in first-round RT-PCR, then a second-round multiplex PCR followed. TCRdb called the multiplex PCR reads again in MiXCR, with one record for every CDR3 protein. The repertoire holds about 150,000 distinct CDR3 sequences, with more than 30% as singletons. The sequencing input was peripheral blood. The receptor set was obtained from a woman between 40 and 50 years old with Graves' ophthalmopathy.

This clonotype occurred many times. The CDR3 loop is CASSFGPYEQYF. CDR3 DNA: TGTGCCAGCAGTTTTGGTCCTTACGAGCAGTACTTC. The chain uses TRBV28 and TRBJ2-7; D remains ambiguous. Germline lookup yields CDR1 MDHEN and CDR2 SYDVKM. Trimming left V 3 bases short and J 4 bases short, with 7 bases between. This CDR3 is 12 amino acids long.

By frequency in the sample, this clonotype is medium-sized (0.01 to 0.1%). The chain combines TRBV6-1 with TRBJ2-5; D is undetermined. CDR3 length: 12 residues. The germline V gene encodes CDR1 MNHNS and CDR2 SASEGT. With 4 bases removed from V and 5 bases from J, the gap between germline ends came to 8 bases. CDR3 nucleotides: TGTGCCAGCAGTGGGGTAGAGGAGACCCAGTACTTC. Translated, it gives CASSGVEETQYF.